This TCR beta chain was sequenced during a study of T-cell memory formation after mild COVID-19. Study information: TCR clusters were largely donor specific. Study-wide points: Among contracting clones, CD4+ were mainly CM/EM and CD8+ enriched in EMRA. Clones shrinking from day 15 to 85 showed even CD4/CD8 mixes; later expanders tilted CD4+.

Libraries for TCRalpha and TCRbeta carried sample barcodes and unique molecular identifiers via 5'RACE. TCRdb fed the 5' RACE reads into MiXCR, producing one record per CDR3 protein. The sample shows approximately 240,000 distinct CDR3 sequences, about 16% of them seen only once. This clonotype was observed a few times. As yet, its antigen is unknown. The origin of this receptor is a man younger than 30 who had mild COVID-19 (a few samples of this study predate the infection). Cell type and time point are not known. The specimen sequenced was PBMCs or a T cell subset sorted from them (not recorded which).

For the CDR3, the DNA is TGTGCCAGCAGCCAGGATATTAGCACGGGGCAGCCCCAGCATTTT. Protein: CASSQDISTGQPQHF. The rearrangement links TRBV4-2 to TRBJ1-5, with no clear D. Trimming took 3 bases from V and 7 from J, leaving 16 bases between them. CDR3 length: 15 residues. Germline V gene lookup returns CDR1 LGHNA and CDR2 YNFKEQ.